This TCR beta chain is from a study of response to subunit inactivated influenza vaccine. Study results and limitations: The study's authors posited that every seasonal influenza vaccination enlists few new T cells.

This clonotype was recorded many times. No antigen is known for it. Looked up from germline, CDR1 is LGHNA and CDR2 is YSLEER. The CDR3 spans 20 residues. Trimming took 0 bases from V and 0 from J, leaving 21 bases between them. MiXCR, run by TCRdb on the RT-PCR reads, gives a single entry per CDR3 protein. The data contain some 500,000 distinct CDR3 sequences, about 25% of them seen just once; the ten biggest clones take up 1.5% to 2%. The sequence was obtained from a man aged 50 to 59 who received an inactivated influenza vaccine. The chain recombines TRBV4-3 with TRBJ2-1, with D tentatively TRBD2 (6 bases). The starting material was CD4+ T cells sorted from PBMCs, obtained roughly 5 days after vaccination. For the CDR3, the DNA is TGCGCCAGCAGCCAAGAAGTGTCGGAGGGAGGAAGATACTCCTACAATGAGCAGTTCTTC. Its protein product is CASSQEVSEGGRYSYNEQFF.